This T cell receptor (beta chain) derives from a study of OX40 agonist ivuxolimab in advanced cancers. General study points: The 0.1-3.0 mg/kg partial responders had among the lowest clonal expansion.

Only in-frame clones appear in the TCRdb table, and some are missing; sequencing was by immunoSEQ multiplex PCR. The sample holds over 85,000 clones, 90% seen once. On this clone: Antigen specificity is unknown.

The germline gives CDR1 MNHEY, CDR2 SMNVEV (reference sequence). This CDR3 is built from 14 residues. With 0 bases removed from V and 8 bases from J, the gap between germline ends came to 8 bases. The clonotype comes from an adult with an advanced solid tumor such as melanoma, head and neck, liver or kidney cancer. The material was CD4+ or CD8+ T cells sorted from blood, obtained in a trial of the OX40 agonist ivuxolimab. The rearrangement links TRBV27 to TRBJ1-6; D is possibly TRBD1 (5 bases). DNA of the CDR3: TGTGCCAGCAGTTTATCGAGACAGCATTCACCCCTCCACTTT. It codes for CASSLSRQHSPLHF.